Reported below is one TCR beta chain. Its antigen is not identified. The sample is drawn from a study of cytomegalovirus exposure and HLA in healthy donors. Findings and limits, study-wide: The availability of immune exposure information extended only to CMV serostatus.

These donors counted as nominally healthy when sampled, but unrecorded immune exposures were likely. CDR3 size: 15 residues. Trimming pared 4 bases from V and 6 bases from J, leaving 18 bases between. The germline V gene has CDR1 MGHRA and CDR2 YSYEKL. In the PCR, 60 Vbeta and 13 Jbeta primers were used. Clones were read by immunoSEQ multiplex PCR, and TCRdb kept only the in-frame ones, dropping some. Of around 100,000 clones listed, about 79% were seen once; the top ten hold just under 3%. The clonotype originates from a woman aged 18-29 years in good health and CMV-seropositive. This sequence joins TRBV4-1 and TRBJ1-1; maybe TRBD1 (5 bases). The sample was PBMCs. The CDR3 spells CASSRPGSVRAEAFF. CDR3 DNA: TGCGCCAGCAGCCGACCAGGGTCGGTTAGGGCTGAAGCTTTCTTT.